These 17 T cell receptor beta chains originate from one sample sequenced in a study of CD8 T cells in ankylosing spondylitis. TCRdb reprocessed the 5' RACE reads via MiXCR and lists one record per CDR3 protein. The repertoire consists of 380,000 or so distinct CDR3 sequences, with 20% to 25% occurring once and the leading ten covering around 13%. Sequenced input: blood, either unsorted or a sorted T cell fraction (not recorded which). These TCRs come from a male donor with ankylosing spondylitis or in good health (not recorded which).

V usage is TRBV6-5 and J usage is TRBJ2-1; 7 nucleotides line up with TRBD1. The junction had 7 bases not matched to a gene; V was cut back by 2 bases and J by 0 bases. The CDR3 is made up of 17 amino acids. Germline V gene lookup returns CDR1 MNHEY and CDR2 SVGAGI. CDR3 DNA sequence: TGTGCCAGCAGTTACCTCCCCCCAGGGGGCTCCTACAATGAGCAGTTCTTC. Protein product: CASSYLPPGGSYNEQFF.

This clonotype was picked up many times. The junction differs from germline at one of its ends, possibly a read error. V gene TRBV5-5 combines with J gene TRBJ2-7, with TRBD1 matching over 9 bases. CDR1 and CDR2 from the germline V gene are SGHKS and YYEKEE (reference sequence). The CDR3 length is 15 residues. The CDR3 region is CASSLGQGPSYEQYF. CDR3 bases: TGTGCCAGCAGTTTGGGACAGGGACCCTCCTACGAGCAGTACTTC.

This clonotype was picked up a small number of times. This chain's CDR3 is CATSSTGGGKLFF. As DNA, the CDR3 is TGTGCCACCAGCTCCACGGGCGGTGGAAAACTGTTTTTT. This chain joins TRBV15 and TRBJ1-4, with unresolved D. Germline CDR1 LNHNV, CDR2 YYDKDF (reference sequence). The CDR3 runs 13 residues. Trimming took off 5 bases at V and 10 bases at J, with 14 bases between the two ends.

This clonotype was counted ten times or more. The chain joins TRBV12-3 or TRBV12-4 to TRBJ2-1, with D tentatively TRBD2 (6 bases). V dropped 3 bases and J dropped 3 bases, with 12 bases sitting between them. This CDR3 has 15 residues. CDR3 sequence (DNA): TGTGCCAGCAGTTTTCTTTCGGGAGACTACAATGAGCAGTTCTTC. Protein: CASSFLSGDYNEQFF.

The table lists this clonotype with a few counts. The chain employs TRBV27 and TRBJ2-1, with D perhaps matching TRBD2 (5 bases). CDR1 and CDR2 (germline): MNHEY, SMNVEV (reference sequence). This CDR3 region has 13 residues. Trimming shortened V by 3 bases and J by 5 bases, and 8 bases separated the two germline ends. The CDR3 region is CASSFSRDNEQFF. CDR3 bases: TGTGCCAGCAGTTTTTCGAGGGACAATGAGCAGTTCTTC.

This clonotype was observed a handful of times. The V and J genes are TRBV5-1 and TRBJ2-7, with TRBD1 identical over 7 bases. Trimming took 0 bases from V and 1 from J; bases not matched to a gene: 7. The CDR3 runs to 16 residues. Germline V gives CDR1 SGHRS, CDR2 YFSETQ. Written as DNA, the CDR3 is TGCGCCAGCAGCTTGGGACAGGGCCTTTTTTCCTACGAGCAGTACTTC. This sequence encodes CASSLGQGLFSYEQYF.

The table lists this clonotype with a few counts. The chain links TRBV12-3 or TRBV12-4 to TRBJ1-5; the D is unclear. The CDR3 sequence is 12 residues long. V was clipped by 5 bases and J by 9 bases, with 11 bases between them. The CDR3 spells CASSLDPGPQHF. CDR3 nucleotide sequence: TGTGCCAGCAGTCTGGACCCTGGGCCCCAGCATTTT.

The chain employs TRBV10-3 and TRBJ2-7; 11 bases are a match to TRBD2. CDR3 length: 15 residues. CDR1 and CDR2 (germline): ENHRY, SYGVKD. After removal of 6 bases from V and 2 bases from J, the junction contained 6 bases not matched to a gene. CDR3: CAIRSTSGATYEQYF. CDR3 sequence (DNA): TGTGCCATCAGATCGACTAGCGGGGCCACCTACGAGCAGTACTTC.

This rearrangement joins TRBV12-3 or TRBV12-4 to TRBJ2-5, with D perhaps TRBD1 (6 bases). The V and J ends lost 5 bases and 0 bases respectively, with 16 bases between them. The CDR3 contains 16 residues. The CDR3 DNA reads TGTGCCAGCAGTCCGAAGGACAGACCAGACCAAGAGACCCAGTACTTC. Amino acids: CASSPKDRPDQETQYF.

V usage is TRBV7-9 and J usage is TRBJ2-3; D might be TRBD1 or TRBD2, each matching 5 bases. V was cut by 5 bases and J by 4 bases, with 22 bases left in between. CDR1 is SEHNR, CDR2 FQNEAQ, per germline (reference sequence). The CDR3 has 17 amino acids. CDR3 DNA sequence: TGTGCCAGCAGCCTGCGAGGGAATCCAGGGCCCCCAGATACGCAGTATTTT. Its protein is CASSLRGNPGPPDTQYF.

J is TRBJ2-1 and V is TRBV20-1, with a tentative D call TRBD2 (6 bases). V was clipped by 6 bases and J by 3 bases, with 12 bases between them. Germline CDR1 DFQATT, CDR2 SNEGSKA (reference sequence). The CDR3 runs 13 residues. This chain's CDR3 is CSAFIAVYNEQFF. CDR3 DNA sequence: TGCAGTGCCTTTATAGCGGTCTACAATGAGCAGTTCTTC.

This clonotype occurred a few times. The rearrangement joins TRBV12-3 or TRBV12-4 to TRBJ2-5; D assignment may be TRBD1 or TRBD2 (7 bases each). This CDR3 spans 17 amino acids. Trimming cost V 6 bases and J 5 bases, with 25 bases left between them. The chain's CDR3 is CASSLTGTPRAGETQYF. The DNA for the CDR3 is TGTGCCAGCAGCCTGACAGGGACACCCCGAGCGGGGGAGACCCAGTACTTC.

Written as DNA, the CDR3 is TGCAGTGCGCACCCGGGACTCCTAAAAGAGACCCAGTACTTC. Its protein product is CSAHPGLLKETQYF. The rearrangement joins TRBV20-1 to TRBJ2-5; TRBD2 is a possible D gene (6 bases). This CDR3 comprises 14 residues. V lost 6 bases to trimming and J lost 3 bases, with 17 bases between them. Germline CDR1 reads DFQATT; CDR2 reads SNEGSKA (reference sequence).

There are a few counts of this clonotype. The chain recombines TRBV20-1 with TRBJ1-6; D is unclear. This CDR3 has 15 residues. V lost 0 bases, J lost 4 bases, and 10 bases lay in between. CDR1 and CDR2 from the germline V gene are DFQATT and SNEGSKA (reference sequence). The CDR3 reads CSARERSQYNSPLHF. CDR3 DNA sequence: TGCAGTGCTAGAGAACGGTCGCAATATAATTCACCCCTCCACTTT.

The gene calls are TRBV11-2 and TRBJ2-1; D possibly corresponds to TRBD2 (5 bases). Trimming took off 7 bases at V and 0 bases at J, with 13 bases between the two ends. Germline V gene lookup returns CDR1 SGHAT and CDR2 FQNNGV. The CDR3 is 15 amino acids. The CDR3 region has the DNA TGTGCCAGCACGAGGGCTTTCAGCTCCTACAATGAGCAGTTCTTC. Amino acids: CASTRAFSSYNEQFF.

The V call is TRBV28, the J call TRBJ2-1; D is undetermined. Germline V lookup: CDR1 MDHEN, CDR2 SYDVKM. This CDR3 region has 12 residues. The V end lost 5 bases, the J end lost 5 bases, and 7 bases lay between the germline ends. The CDR3 DNA reads as TGTGCCAGCAGTCCCTCGGACAATGAGCAGTTCTTC. It encodes CASSPSDNEQFF.

This rearrangement joins TRBV6-8 to TRBJ2-1; 7 bases are a match to TRBD1. This CDR3 region has 15 residues. From germline, CDR1 is MNHGY and CDR2 SAAAGT. The J segment lost 7 bases and the V segment lost 5 bases, leaving 11 bases of the junction unmatched. The CDR3, as DNA: TGTGCCAGCAGTACTCCGGGACAGCTGCATAATGAGCAGTTCTTC. It codes for CASSTPGQLHNEQFF.